Listed below are T cell receptor beta chains from one sample, sequenced in a study of T cells in Graves' hyperthyroidism and ophthalmopathy. Via MiXCR, TCRdb re-called the multiplex PCR reads, giving one row per CDR3 protein. The data hold about 610,000 distinct CDR3 sequences, with 46% observed a single time. The sample taken for sequencing was peripheral blood or thyroid tissue (not recorded which). All receptors derive from a woman between 18 and 29 years old with Graves' hyperthyroidism. Each CDR3 is given with its conserved first and last residue. The D gene is left open where the match is weak. Some rows mark clone size as missing; the rest say once, few, many or name a class of expanded clone.

v_gene	abundance	j_gene	d_gene	CDR3aa	CDR3nt
TRBV19	.	TRBJ2-7	.	CASSSGEPADYEQYF	TGTGCCAGTAGTTCCGGGGAGCCAGCCGACTACGAGCAGTACTTC
TRBV29-1	.	TRBJ1-1	.	CSVEDVLRAVLNTEAFF	TGCAGCGTTGAAGACGTCCTACGAGCAGTACTGAACACTGAAGCTTTCTTT
TRBV6-1	many	TRBJ1-3	.	CASTDSSRSGNTIYF	TGTGCCAGCACCGACAGCAGCCGCTCTGGAAACACCATATATTTT
TRBV20-1	.	TRBJ2-7	.	CSARSYYEQYF	TGCAGTGCTAGATCCTACTACGAGCAGTACTTC
TRBV28	many	TRBJ2-7	TRBD2	CASKVELAGETYEQYF	TGTGCCAGCAAGGTGGAACTAGCGGGAGAAACCTACGAGCAGTACTTC
TRBV19	many	TRBJ1-2	.	CASKTGGGPNYGYTF	TGTGCCAGTAAGACCGGGGGGGGACCTAACTATGGCTACACCTTC
TRBV6-2/TRBV6-3	.	TRBJ2-6	.	CASSEETSGANVLTF	TGTGCCAGCAGTGAAGAGACCTCTGGGGCCAACGTCCTGACTTTC
TRBV29-1	.	TRBJ1-4	.	CSAKTRVVEKLFF	TGCAGCGCTAAGACGAGGGTGGTTGAAAAACTGTTTTTT
TRBV15	once	TRBJ2-5	TRBD2	CATSRAGGPETQYF	TGTGCCACCAGCAGAGCGGGAGGGCCAGAGACCCAGTACTTC
TRBV5-8	.	TRBJ1-1	.	CASSWGGVRGQKERNTEAFF	TGTGCCAGCAGCTGGGGCGGGGTGAGGGGCCAAAAGGAGAGGAACACTGAAGCTTTCTTT
TRBV25-1	.	TRBJ1-1	.	CATPDGEHTEAFF	TGTGCCACCCCGGACGGGGAACACACTGAAGCTTTCTTT
TRBV10-3	.	TRBJ1-1	.	CAITRDSEAFF	TGTGCCATCACCAGGGACTCTGAAGCTTTCTTT
TRBV20-1	.	TRBJ2-5	TRBD2	CSARDGSGRMETQYF	TGCAGTGCTAGAGATGGTAGCGGGAGAATGGAGACCCAGTACTTC
TRBV7-8	many	TRBJ2-2	.	CASSLADGANTGELFF	TGTGCCAGCAGCTTAGCCGACGGAGCGAACACCGGGGAGCTGTTTTTT
TRBV7-2	.	TRBJ1-2	.	CASTTDGGPYGYTF	TGTGCCAGCACCACAGATGGGGGCCCCTATGGCTACACCTTC
TRBV5-5	.	TRBJ1-4	.	CASSLAPGLAGKLFF	TGTGCCAGCAGCTTGGCCCCTGGACTAGCGGGGAAGCTGTTTTTT
TRBV2	.	TRBJ2-5	TRBD2	CASSDPGRGSLETQYF	TGTGCCAGCAGTGATCCTGGGCGCGGGAGCTTGGAGACCCAGTACTTC
TRBV4-1	many	TRBJ1-1	.	CASSRFGLNTEAFF	TGCGCCAGCAGCCGTTTCGGTCTGAACACTGAAGCTTTCTTT
TRBV10-3	many	TRBJ1-2	.	CAITGKAGAVGYTF	TGTGCCATCACTGGGAAAGCAGGGGCCGTAGGCTACACCTTC
TRBV2	.	TRBJ1-2	.	CATSTGTGYTF	TGTGCCACCTCGACCGGGACAGGCTACACCTTC
TRBV4-1	many	TRBJ2-7	TRBD1	CASSPILGTGDYEQYF	TGCGCCAGCAGCCCAATACTTGGGACAGGGGACTACGAGCAGTACTTC
TRBV5-1	.	TRBJ2-7	TRBD2	CASSSTGTSGNYEQYF	TGCGCCAGCAGCTCCACTGGGACTAGCGGGAACTACGAGCAGTACTTC
TRBV10-3	.	TRBJ2-7	.	CASTPAGAAYEQYF	TGTGCCAGCACCCCCGCCGGGGCCGCCTACGAGCAGTACTTC
TRBV29-1	many	TRBJ2-2	TRBD2	CSVSPSGLPGELFF	TGCAGCGTTTCGCCTAGCGGGTTGCCCGGGGAGCTGTTTTTT
TRBV19	many	TRBJ1-2	TRBD1	CASKIGQGARGYTF	TGTGCCAGTAAAATCGGACAGGGGGCGCGAGGCTACACCTTC
TRBV5-8	many	TRBJ2-7	TRBD2	CASSPGTSGSGKQYF	TGTGCCAGCAGCCCCGGGACTAGCGGGAGTGGTAAGCAGTACTTC
TRBV12-3/TRBV12-4	many	TRBJ1-2	.	CASSYDGFRGYGYTF	TGTGCCAGCAGTTACGATGGCTTCCGAGGCTATGGCTACACCTTC